These T cell receptor beta chains were read from a single sample in a study of T cells after yellow fever vaccination. TCRdb processed the 5' RACE reads anew with MiXCR; each CDR3 protein has one entry. The sample includes around 310,000 distinct CDR3 sequences, around 4.5% of them seen just once. Material: PBMCs, obtained 15 days after the yellow fever booster vaccination. All receptors come from a man between 18 and 35 years old who received the YFV17D yellow fever vaccine. Both conserved end residues are part of each CDR3. The D gene is left open where the match is weak. Rows may omit the clone size; those that give it use once, few, many or a size class.

j_gene | v_gene | abundance | d_gene | CDR3aa | CDR3nt
TRBJ2-3 | TRBV7-8 | many | NA | CASSPWGKLDTQYF | TGTGCCAGCAGCCCGTGGGGGAAGTTAGATACGCAGTATTTT
TRBJ1-6 | TRBV2 | few | TRBD1 | CASRLTGGEIMALHF | TGTGCCAGCAGACTTACAGGGGGCGAGATCATGGCCCTCCACTTT
TRBJ2-3 | TRBV7-2 | many | NA | CASSTYLSTDTQYF | TGTGCCAGCAGCACATACTTAAGCACAGATACGCAGTATTTT
TRBJ2-3 | TRBV12-3/TRBV12-4 | NA | NA | CASTRDTDTQYF | TGTGCCAGCACCAGGGACACAGATACGCAGTATTTT
TRBJ1-6 | TRBV2 | NA | NA | CASRLLTENSPLHF | TGTGCCAGCAGGCTCCTGACGGAGAATTCACCCCTCCACTTT
TRBJ2-1 | TRBV29-1 | few | NA | CSVSGDPAGLAYNEQFF | TGCAGCGTTTCCGGGGACCCCGCGGGGCTAGCCTACAATGAGCAGTTCTTC
TRBJ2-3 | TRBV6-4 | few | NA | CASSDRAGHLTSTDTQYF | TGTGCCAGCAGTGACCGGGCGGGGCATCTTACTAGCACAGATACGCAGTATTTT
TRBJ2-5 | TRBV2 | NA | NA | CASSRGTQETQYF | TGTGCCAGCTCCCGTGGTACTCAAGAGACCCAGTACTTC
TRBJ2-7 | TRBV4-3 | NA | NA | CASSLESGVFYEQYF | TGCGCCAGCAGCCTCGAGTCGGGGGTATTCTACGAGCAGTACTTC
TRBJ2-5 | TRBV12-3/TRBV12-4 | few | NA | CASSFNEGKRQETQYF | TGTGCCAGCAGTTTTAACGAGGGCAAGAGACAAGAGACCCAGTACTTC
TRBJ1-6 | TRBV5-1 | NA | NA | CASSFRSGRGTNSPLHF | TGCGCCAGCAGCTTTCGCAGCGGGCGGGGGACGAATTCACCCCTCCACTTT
TRBJ2-1 | TRBV20-1 | many | TRBD2 | CSAPRAGVTYNEQFF | TGCAGTGCCCCGCGGGCGGGGGTAACCTACAATGAGCAGTTCTTC
TRBJ1-3 | TRBV30 | NA | NA | CAWSVTSGNTIYF | TGTGCCTGGAGTGTGACCTCTGGAAACACCATATATTTT
TRBJ2-3 | TRBV5-4 | NA | TRBD2 | CASNIAGVFTDTQYF | TGTGCCAGCAATATAGCGGGGGTGTTCACAGATACGCAGTATTTT
TRBJ1-6 | TRBV4-3 | NA | NA | CASSPTVINSPLHF | TGCGCCAGCAGCCCGACAGTAATTAATTCACCCCTCCACTTT
TRBJ1-6 | TRBV12-3/TRBV12-4 | many | NA | CASSLRRPVGSPLHF | TGTGCCAGCAGTTTGCGGCGACCCGTAGGATCACCCCTCCACTTT
TRBJ2-2 | TRBV29-1 | many | NA | CSVEVGGVELFF | TGCAGCGTTGAGGTCGGAGGGGTGGAGCTGTTTTTT
TRBJ2-3 | TRBV7-2 | many | NA | CASSPHPAGDTQYF | TGTGCCAGCAGCCCCCACCCGGCGGGAGATACGCAGTATTTT
TRBJ2-1 | TRBV7-8 | few | TRBD1 | CASSLGQGSKFF | TGTGCCAGCAGCTTAGGACAGGGAAGTAAGTTCTTC
TRBJ2-3 | TRBV12-3/TRBV12-4 | NA | TRBD2 | CASSSGGGQTTDTQYF | TGTGCCAGCAGTTCCGGGGGGGGCCAGACTACAGATACGCAGTATTTT
TRBJ2-3 | TRBV12-3/TRBV12-4 | many | TRBD1 | CASSAGQGRGYF | TGTGCCAGCAGTGCGGGACAGGGCAGGGGGTATTTT
TRBJ2-3 | TRBV5-1 | NA | NA | CASSLGPQGTDTQYF | TGCGCCAGCAGCTTGGGCCCCCAGGGGACAGATACGCAGTATTTT
TRBJ2-4 | TRBV28 | many | TRBD2 | CASRGGTLAKNIQYF | TGTGCCAGCAGGGGGGGGACCCTAGCCAAAAACATTCAGTACTTC
TRBJ2-3 | TRBV20-1 | many | TRBD1 | CSARDEGTGLYTQYF | TGCAGTGCTAGAGATGAAGGGACAGGGCTATATACGCAGTATTTT
TRBJ1-5 | TRBV12-3/TRBV12-4 | NA | NA | CASSPSSRGRQPQHF | TGTGCCAGCAGTCCCTCCTCCAGGGGCCGCCAGCCCCAGCATTTT
TRBJ2-1 | TRBV5-1 | few | NA | CASSLGGLLGNNEQFF | TGCGCCAGCAGCTTGGGTGGTCTATTGGGGAACAATGAGCAGTTCTTC
TRBJ2-1 | TRBV30 | few | TRBD2 | CAWSGGTRRYNEQFF | TGTGCCTGGAGTGGGGGGACTAGACGTTACAATGAGCAGTTCTTC
TRBJ2-5 | TRBV20-1 | many | NA | CSASLPDPETQYF | TGCAGTGCTAGTCTTCCAGATCCGGAGACCCAGTACTTC
TRBJ2-1 | TRBV6-5 | few | TRBD2 | CASSRTSGGAGFYNEQFF | TGTGCCAGCAGTCGGACTAGCGGGGGGGCAGGGTTTTACAATGAGCAGTTCTTC
TRBJ2-5 | TRBV7-2 | NA | NA | CASSSGLATEETQYF | TGTGCCAGCAGCTCAGGGCTAGCCACCGAAGAGACCCAGTACTTC
TRBJ1-2 | TRBV20-1 | NA | NA | CSARDFRLNYGYTF | TGCAGTGCTAGAGATTTCCGGCTAAACTATGGCTACACCTTC
TRBJ1-2 | TRBV7-9 | NA | NA | CASSLAEPGYGYTF | TGTGCCAGCAGCTTAGCAGAACCAGGGTATGGCTACACCTTC
TRBJ2-7 | TRBV6-6 | NA | NA | CASSYSIQAVYEQYF | TGTGCCAGCAGTTACTCGATCCAGGCCGTCTACGAGCAGTACTTC
TRBJ2-5 | TRBV7-2 | many | TRBD1 | CASSRDRETQYF | TGTGCCAGTAGCAGGGACAGAGAGACCCAGTACTTC
TRBJ2-3 | TRBV11-2 | NA | TRBD2 | CASHSRSGRGDTQYF | TGTGCCAGCCACTCTAGGTCTGGGCGGGGGGATACGCAGTATTTT
TRBJ2-2 | TRBV7-2 | few | NA | CASSSGSHRTGELFF | TGTGCCAGCAGCTCCGGCTCTCATAGGACCGGGGAGCTGTTTTTT
TRBJ1-1 | TRBV20-1 | many | TRBD1 | CSARDHRGNTEAFF | TGCAGTGCTAGAGATCACAGGGGGAACACTGAAGCTTTCTTT
TRBJ2-5 | TRBV9 | many | TRBD2 | CASSVSLAGGETQYF | TGTGCCAGCAGCGTCTCACTAGCGGGGGGGGAGACCCAGTACTTC
TRBJ1-1 | TRBV12-3/TRBV12-4 | NA | TRBD1 | CASRPGQGAGTEAFF | TGTGCCAGCAGACCAGGACAGGGGGCAGGCACTGAAGCTTTCTTT
TRBJ1-5 | TRBV20-1 | many | TRBD1 | CSAGQGYQPQHF | TGCAGTGCGGGACAGGGGTATCAGCCCCAGCATTTT
TRBJ2-3 | TRBV12-3/TRBV12-4 | NA | NA | CASSPPPRRADTQYF | TGTGCCAGCAGTCCCCCACCCAGGAGGGCAGATACGCAGTATTTT
TRBJ2-7 | TRBV7-2 | many | NA | CASSSQGGQYF | TGTGCCAGCAGTTCCCAGGGGGGGCAGTACTTC